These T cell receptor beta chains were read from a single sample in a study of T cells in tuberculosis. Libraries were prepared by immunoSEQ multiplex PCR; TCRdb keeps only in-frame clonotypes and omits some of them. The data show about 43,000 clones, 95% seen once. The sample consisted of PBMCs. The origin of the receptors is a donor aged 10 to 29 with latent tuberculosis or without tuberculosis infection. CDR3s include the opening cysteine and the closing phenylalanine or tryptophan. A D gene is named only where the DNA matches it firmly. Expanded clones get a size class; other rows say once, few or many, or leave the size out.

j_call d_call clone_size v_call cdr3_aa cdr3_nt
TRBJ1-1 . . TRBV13 CASSLIRSGTKTTEAFF TGTGCCAGCAGCTTAATCCGCTCCGGGACAAAAACCACTGAAGCTTTCTTT
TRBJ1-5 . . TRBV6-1 CASSEYSSSRGTNQPQHF TGTGCCAGCAGTGAGTACTCCTCAAGCCGGGGAACTAATCAGCCCCAGCATTTT
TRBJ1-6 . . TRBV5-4 CASSGTGTKVTPLHF TGTGCCAGCAGCGGAACCGGGACAAAAGTAACACCCCTCCACTTT
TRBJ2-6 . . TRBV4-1 CASSRISRGANVLTF TGCGCCAGCAGTAGAATATCCCGTGGGGCCAACGTCCTGACTTTC
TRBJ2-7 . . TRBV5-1 CASSLASGTHYEQYF TGCGCCAGCAGCTTGGCTTCGGGTACCCACTACGAGCAGTACTTC
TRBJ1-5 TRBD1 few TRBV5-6 CASSPRTGNLNSNQPQHF TGTGCCAGCAGCCCAAGGACAGGGAACCTAAATAGCAATCAGCCCCAGCATTTT
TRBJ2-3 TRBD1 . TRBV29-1 CSASNRGSTDTQYF TGCAGCGCGTCCAACAGGGGTAGCACAGATACGCAGTATTTT
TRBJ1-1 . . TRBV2 CASSYTGNTEAFF TGTGCCAGCAGTTATACAGGGAACACTGAAGCTTTCTTT
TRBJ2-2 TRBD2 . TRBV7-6 CASSSHLAGSTGELFF TGTGCCAGCAGCTCCCATCTAGCGGGTTCCACCGGGGAGCTGTTTTTT
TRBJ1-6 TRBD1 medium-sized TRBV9 CASSPGQPTGSPLHF TGTGCCAGCAGCCCGGGACAGCCTACCGGTTCACCCCTCCACTTT
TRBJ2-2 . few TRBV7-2 CASSPSGPGGGGGELFF TGTGCCAGCAGCCCGAGCGGTCCTGGGGGAGGTGGCGGGGAGCTGTTTTTT
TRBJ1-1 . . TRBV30 CAWRPTVRNTEAFF TGTGCCTGGAGACCGACAGTGCGGAACACTGAAGCTTTCTTT
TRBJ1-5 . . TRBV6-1 CASRARNQPQHF TGTGCCAGCAGGGCACGTAATCAGCCCCAGCATTTT
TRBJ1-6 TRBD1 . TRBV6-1 CASRDRVNSPLHF TGTGCCAGCAGGGACAGGGTGAATTCACCCCTCCACTTT
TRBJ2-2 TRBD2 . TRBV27 CASSPTRTSGGFGELFF TGTGCCAGCAGTCCAACCAGGACTAGCGGGGGGTTCGGGGAGCTGTTTTTT
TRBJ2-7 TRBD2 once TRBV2 CASSEQAGGLSEQYF TGTGCCAGCAGTGAACAAGCGGGGGGGTTATCCGAGCAGTACTTC
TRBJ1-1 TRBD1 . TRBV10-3 CAISGQGPNTEAFF TGTGCCATCAGTGGACAGGGACCGAACACTGAAGCTTTCTTT
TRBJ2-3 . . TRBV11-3 CASSFGTPDTQYF TGTGCCAGCAGCTTTGGGACACCAGATACGCAGTATTTT
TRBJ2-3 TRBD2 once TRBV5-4 CASSEGPGLAGDTQYF TGTGCCAGCAGCGAGGGGCCGGGACTAGCAGGAGATACGCAGTATTTT
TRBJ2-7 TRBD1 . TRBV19 CASSPRTGTYEQYF TGTGCCAGTAGTCCCCGGACAGGGACGTACGAGCAGTACTTC
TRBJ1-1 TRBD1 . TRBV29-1 CSVIGQGSTEAFF TGCAGCGTTATCGGACAGGGGTCTACTGAAGCTTTCTTT
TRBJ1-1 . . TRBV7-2 CASKLQGNTEAFF TGTGCCAGCAAACTACAGGGGAACACTGAAGCTTTCTTT
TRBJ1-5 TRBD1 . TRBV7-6 CASSLGDSQPQHF TGTGCCAGCAGCTTAGGGGACAGTCAGCCCCAGCATTTT
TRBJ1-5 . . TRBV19 CASRRDRLYGNQPQHF TGTGCCAGTAGACGCGACAGGCTTTATGGCAATCAGCCCCAGCATTTT
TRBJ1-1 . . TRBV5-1 CASSLAGGNTEAFF TGCGCCAGCAGCTTGGCCGGGGGGAACACTGAAGCTTTCTTT
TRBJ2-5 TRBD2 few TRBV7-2 CASSWTSGVQETQYF TGTGCCAGCAGCTGGACTAGCGGGGTCCAAGAGACCCAGTACTTC
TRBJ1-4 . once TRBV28 CASSPGDVAEKLFF TGTGCCAGCAGTCCGGGGGATGTGGCTGAAAAACTGTTTTTT
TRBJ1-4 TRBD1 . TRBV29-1 CSVGQGAGNEKLFF TGCAGCGTTGGCCAGGGGGCGGGTAATGAAAAACTGTTTTTT
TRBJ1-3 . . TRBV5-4 CASSLEGGNTIYF TGTGCCAGCAGCTTGGAGGGGGGAAACACCATATATTTT
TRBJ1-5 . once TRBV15 CATSRAGGMVQPQHF TGTGCCACCAGCAGAGCGGGGGGTATGGTTCAGCCCCAGCATTTT
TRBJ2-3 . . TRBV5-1 CASSFLATDTQYF TGCGCCAGCAGCTTCCTAGCGACAGATACGCAGTATTTT
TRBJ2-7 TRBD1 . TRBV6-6 CASSRTGQGYEQYF TGTGCCAGCAGTCGAACCGGACAGGGCTACGAGCAGTACTTC
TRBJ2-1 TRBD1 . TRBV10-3 CAISQPGQGANEQFF TGTGCCATCAGTCAACCGGGACAGGGGGCAAATGAGCAGTTCTTC
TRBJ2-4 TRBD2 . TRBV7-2 CASSSGLAGGAWNIQYF TGTGCCAGCAGCTCGGGACTAGCGGGGGGAGCCTGGAACATTCAGTACTTC
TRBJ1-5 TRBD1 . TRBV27 CASSSQGGASFNQPQHF TGTGCCAGCAGCTCCCAGGGGGGCGCGTCGTTCAATCAGCCCCAGCATTTT
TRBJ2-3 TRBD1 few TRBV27 CASSPNGGTGLSGDTQYF TGTGCCAGCAGTCCCAATGGGGGGACAGGGCTTTCAGGTGATACGCAGTATTTT
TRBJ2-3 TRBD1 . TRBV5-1 CASSFGDSSLDTQYF TGCGCCAGCAGCTTTGGGGACAGTAGCTTAGATACGCAGTATTTT
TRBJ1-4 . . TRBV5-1 CASRNTLEGWEKLFF TGCGCCAGCAGAAACACTCTCGAGGGTTGGGAAAAACTGTTTTTT
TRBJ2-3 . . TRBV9 CASSVVPLGGGDTQYF TGTGCCAGCAGCGTAGTCCCCCTAGGGGGGGGAGATACGCAGTATTTT
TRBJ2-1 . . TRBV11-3 CASSKGGEDEQFF TGTGCCAGCAGCAAAGGGGGGGAGGATGAGCAGTTCTTC
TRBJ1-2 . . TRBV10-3 CAISGGGGYGYTF TGTGCCATCAGCGGAGGGGGGGGCTATGGCTACACCTTC
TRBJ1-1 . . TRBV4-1 CASSQLQGNTEAFF TGCGCCAGCAGCCAATTACAGGGGAACACTGAAGCTTTCTTT
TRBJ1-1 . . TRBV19 CASSIWNTEAFF TGTGCCAGTAGTATCTGGAACACTGAAGCTTTCTTT
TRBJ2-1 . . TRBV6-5 CASSYSAGPKNEQFF TGTGCCAGCAGTTACTCGGCAGGGCCGAAGAATGAGCAGTTCTTC
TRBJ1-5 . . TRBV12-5 CASGSAGDSNQPQHF TGTGCTAGTGGTTCCGCAGGGGATAGCAATCAGCCCCAGCATTTT
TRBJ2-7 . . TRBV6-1 CASSVGEQYF TGTGCCAGCAGTGTCGGCGAGCAGTACTTC
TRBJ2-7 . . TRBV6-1 CASSAQGHSEQYF TGTGCCAGCAGTGCCCAGGGCCACAGCGAGCAGTACTTC
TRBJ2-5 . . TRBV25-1 CASSNRGSETQYF TGTGCCAGCAGTAATAGGGGTTCGGAGACCCAGTACTTC